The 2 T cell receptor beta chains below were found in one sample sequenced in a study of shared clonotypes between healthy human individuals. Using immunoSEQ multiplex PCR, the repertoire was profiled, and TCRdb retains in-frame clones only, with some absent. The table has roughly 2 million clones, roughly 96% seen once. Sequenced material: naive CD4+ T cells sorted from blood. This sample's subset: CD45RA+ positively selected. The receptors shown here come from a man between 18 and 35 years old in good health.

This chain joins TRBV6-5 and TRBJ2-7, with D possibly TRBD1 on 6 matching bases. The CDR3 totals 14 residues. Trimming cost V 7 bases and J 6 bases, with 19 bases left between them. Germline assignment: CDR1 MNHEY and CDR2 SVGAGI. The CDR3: CASTPPGQGREQYF. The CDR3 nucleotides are TGTGCCAGCACCCCACCGGGCCAGGGGCGCGAGCAGTACTTC.

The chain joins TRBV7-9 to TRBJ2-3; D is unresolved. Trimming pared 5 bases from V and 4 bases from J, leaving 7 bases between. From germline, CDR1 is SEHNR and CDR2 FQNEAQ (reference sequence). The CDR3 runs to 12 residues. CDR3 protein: CASSLTPDTQYF. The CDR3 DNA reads TGTGCCAGCAGCCTTACTCCAGATACGCAGTATTTT.